The rows below give T cell receptor beta chains drawn from one sample of a study of T cells in Graves' hyperthyroidism and ophthalmopathy. TCRdb itself ran the multiplex PCR reads through MiXCR, one entry per CDR3 protein. Of about 360,000 distinct CDR3 sequences listed, around 13% were seen once; the top ten hold over 8.5%. Sequencing was done on a sample of blood. The receptors originated from a woman between 18 and 29 years old with Graves' hyperthyroidism. Both conserved end residues are part of each CDR3. A D gene is named only where the DNA matches it firmly. Clone size, where shown, is once, few, many, or a class for clones that have expanded.

many	TRBV4-1	TRBD1	TRBJ2-7	CASSQDRTGSYEQYF	TGCGCCAGCAGCCAAGATAGGACAGGGTCCTACGAGCAGTACTTC
many	TRBV7-2	-	TRBJ1-5	CASSFSLEGQPQHF	TGTGCCAGCAGCTTTTCCCTGGAAGGTCAGCCCCAGCATTTT
many	TRBV2	TRBD1	TRBJ2-5	CASDSSRGSQETQYF	TGTGCCAGCGATTCGTCCAGGGGGAGCCAAGAGACCCAGTACTTC
-	TRBV19	-	TRBJ2-3	CASSMRRTVGGLDTQYF	TGTGCCAGTAGTATGAGAAGGACCGTCGGAGGGCTGGATACGCAGTATTTT
-	TRBV7-2	TRBD2	TRBJ2-4	CASSGVAAGGPRYIQYF	TGTGCCAGCAGCGGGGTGGCAGCGGGGGGGCCGAGGTACATTCAGTACTTC
few	TRBV6-1	-	TRBJ2-2	CASSELGGGTGELFF	TGTGCCAGCAGTGAGTTGGGTGGGGGCACCGGGGAGCTGTTTTTT
many	TRBV18	-	TRBJ2-5	CASSSNQETQYF	TGTGCCAGCTCATCTAACCAAGAGACCCAGTACTTC
-	TRBV6-1	TRBD1	TRBJ2-2	CASGFAKGQHTGELFF	TGTGCCAGCGGATTCGCCAAGGGACAGCATACCGGGGAGCTGTTTTTT
many	TRBV12-3/TRBV12-4	-	TRBJ2-7	CASRDQGNLAYEQYF	TGTGCCAGCAGGGACCAGGGAAATCTGGCTTACGAGCAGTACTTC
many	TRBV11-1	-	TRBJ2-7	CASSFLTSDYEQYF	TGTGCCAGCAGCTTTCTGACTAGTGATTACGAGCAGTACTTC
many	TRBV28	TRBD2	TRBJ2-2	CASSLTPRGLAGDAGELFF	TGTGCCAGCAGTTTGACTCCTCGGGGACTAGCGGGAGACGCCGGGGAGCTGTTTTTT
many	TRBV27	-	TRBJ2-7	CASSFSSGWYEQYF	TGTGCCAGCAGTTTCAGTTCGGGGTGGTACGAGCAGTACTTC
many	TRBV20-1	-	TRBJ1-5	CSADEGRPNQPQHF	TGCAGTGCAGACGAGGGACGGCCCAATCAGCCCCAGCATTTT
few	TRBV10-3	-	TRBJ1-5	CAISGSGGQPQHF	TGTGCCATCAGTGGGTCCGGTGGACAGCCCCAGCATTTT
many	TRBV29-1	-	TRBJ2-7	CSVEWGDSDGKQYF	TGCAGCGTTGAATGGGGGGACAGCGACGGCAAGCAGTACTTC
many	TRBV12-3/TRBV12-4	-	TRBJ1-1	CASSSPIKGGTEAFF	TGTGCCAGCAGTTCACCAATAAAGGGGGGAACTGAAGCTTTCTTT
-	TRBV6-1	TRBD2	TRBJ2-7	CASSSRSGGAYEQYF	TGTGCCAGCAGCTCCCGTAGCGGGGGGGCCTACGAGCAGTACTTC
many	TRBV29-1	-	TRBJ2-2	CSAIGPSEDTGELFF	TGCAGCGCCATAGGGCCTAGCGAAGACACCGGGGAGCTGTTTTTT
few	TRBV18	TRBD2	TRBJ2-7	CASSQLRAVAGQSSYEQYF	TGTGCCAGCTCACAACTGAGGGCGGTAGCGGGGCAAAGCTCCTACGAGCAGTACTTC
many	TRBV27	TRBD2	TRBJ2-3	CASKLAGGADTQYF	TGTGCCAGCAAACTAGCGGGGGGGGCAGATACGCAGTATTTT
many	TRBV6-2/TRBV6-3	-	TRBJ2-4	CASSYPGRRIQYF	TGTGCCAGCAGTTACCCGGGGAGAAGGATTCAGTACTTC
many	TRBV20-1	TRBD2	TRBJ2-7	CSARSSGIKYEQYF	TGCAGTGCTCGGAGTAGCGGGATTAAATACGAGCAGTACTTC
-	TRBV18	-	TRBJ1-3	CACSTGQGEANTIYF	TGTGCCTGCTCAACGGGGCAGGGAGAAGCAAACACCATATATTTT
many	TRBV18	TRBD1	TRBJ2-5	CASSPGQGGETQYF	TGTGCCAGCAGCCCCGGACAGGGAGGCGAGACCCAGTACTTC
many	TRBV6-1	-	TRBJ1-2	CASDWGPGVANYGYTF	TGTGCCAGCGACTGGGGGCCGGGGGTCGCTAACTATGGCTACACCTTC
few	TRBV3-1	TRBD2	TRBJ2-1	CASSSPGSGMNEQFF	TGTGCCAGCAGCTCCCCGGGTAGCGGGATGAATGAGCAGTTCTTC
many	TRBV28	TRBD1	TRBJ1-3	CASSPYRGRSGNTIYF	TGTGCCAGCAGTCCTTACAGGGGGCGAAGTGGAAACACCATATATTTT
many	TRBV28	-	TRBJ1-4	CASSPRGLGFTNEKLFF	TGTGCCAGCAGCCCCAGGGGCTTAGGGTTCACTAATGAAAAACTGTTTTTT
few	TRBV6-1	TRBD1	TRBJ2-6	CASNVPTGGTGANVLTF	TGTGCCAGCAACGTCCCGACAGGGGGCACTGGGGCCAACGTCCTGACTTTC
many	TRBV11-2	-	TRBJ1-3	CASSGAGSGNTIYF	TGTGCCAGCAGCGGAGCAGGGTCTGGAAACACCATATATTTT
few	TRBV28	TRBD2	TRBJ2-1	CASSPNQPGLRNEQFF	TGTGCCAGCAGTCCGAACCAACCGGGACTAAGGAATGAGCAGTTCTTC
many	TRBV7-2	-	TRBJ1-5	CASGGAGFSNQPQHF	TGTGCCTCCGGAGGAGCCGGATTTTCGAATCAGCCCCAGCATTTT
few	TRBV5-4	-	TRBJ1-1	CASSLSRSLGTEAFF	TGTGCCAGCAGCTTGAGTAGATCCTTGGGGACTGAAGCTTTCTTT
many	TRBV18	TRBD1	TRBJ2-1	CASSPPVTGVYEQFF	TGTGCCAGCTCACCACCGGTGACAGGGGTCTATGAGCAGTTCTTC
few	TRBV7-9	-	TRBJ1-4	CASSLGRGPTNEKLFF	TGTGCCAGCAGCTTAGGTAGAGGACCAACTAATGAAAAACTGTTTTTT
many	TRBV11-2	TRBD1	TRBJ1-2	CAAGTGPYNYGYTF	TGTGCCGCCGGGACAGGGCCTTATAACTATGGCTACACCTTC